Sequencing of this TCR beta chain was carried out in a study of CD8 T cells in ankylosing spondylitis. TCRdb independently ran MiXCR on the 5' RACE reads; one entry per CDR3 protein. The sample includes 270,000 or so distinct CDR3 sequences, 15% to 20% of them seen just once. The CDR3 totals 14 residues. CDR1 is LGHNA and CDR2 is YSLEER in the germline V gene. This clonotype was detected ten times or more. At one end, the junction sequence differs from germline, possibly due to a read error. The origin of this receptor is a male donor with ankylosing spondylitis or in good health (not recorded which). The rearrangement links TRBV4-3 to TRBJ2-7; D possibly matches TRBD1 or TRBD2 (6 bases each). The material sequenced was blood, either unsorted or a sorted T cell fraction (not recorded which). CDR3 coding DNA: TGCGCCAGCAGTCAAGAGGAGGGGGACTACGAGCAGTACTTC. Residues: CASSQEEGDYEQYF.